The 6 T cell receptor beta chains listed next were all sequenced from one sample in a study of blood T cell repertoires in COVID-19. Assay used: immunoSEQ multiplex PCR; TCRdb lists only in-frame clones, some missing. The sample records some 150,000 clones, around 92% being singletons. Sequences were obtained from peripheral blood. These receptors all stem from a man in his fifties or sixties with acute or convalescent COVID-19.

The rearrangement links TRBV2 to TRBJ2-5; 11 bases line up with TRBD1. The CDR3 runs 15 residues. Unmatched junction bases numbered 7, after V lost 6 bases and J lost 4 bases. Germline values: CDR1 SNHLY, CDR2 FYNNEI. CDR3 coding DNA: TGTGCCAGCAGCCGTGGACAGGGGGCGGGAGAGACCCAGTACTTC. Translation: CASSRGQGAGETQYF.

The rearrangement uses TRBV10-3 and TRBJ2-2, with 14 bases matching TRBD2. The CDR3 sequence is 15 residues long. After removal of 8 bases from V and 3 bases from J, the junction contained 2 bases not matched to a gene. Germline lookup yields CDR1 ENHRY and CDR2 SYGVKD. The CDR3 here is CAIGTSGGHTGELFF. CDR3 coding DNA: TGTGCCATCGGGACTAGCGGGGGTCACACCGGGGAGCTGTTTTTT.

V is TRBV30 and J is TRBJ1-1; D remains ambiguous. V lost 2 bases and J 4 bases, leaving 14 bases between the germline ends. Germline lookup yields CDR1 GTSNPN and CDR2 SVGIG (reference sequence). The CDR3 contains 14 residues. DNA of the CDR3: TGTGCCTGGAGTAATAAGGGTGCGGGCACTGAAGCTTTCTTT. This encodes CAWSNKGAGTEAFF.

The chain combines TRBV2 with TRBJ1-2, with 9 positions matching TRBD1. V lost 5 bases to trimming and J lost 8 bases; unmatched junction nucleotides: 9. There are 14 residues in the CDR3. Germline CDR1 is SNHLY and CDR2 is FYNNEI. The CDR3 loop is CASSWTGEDQGYTF. DNA for the CDR3: TGTGCCAGCAGTTGGACAGGGGAGGACCAGGGCTACACCTTC.

The chain is built from TRBV5-8 and TRBJ1-5, with TRBD1 matching 8 bases. Germline CDR1 is SGHTS and CDR2 is YDEGEE. CDR3 length: 15 residues. Trimming removed 7 bases from V and 0 bases from J; junction bases left unmatched: 6. CDR3 bases: TGTGCCAGCGGAACGACAGGGGATAGCAATCAGCCCCAGCATTTT. Residues: CASGTTGDSNQPQHF.

This chain uses TRBV19 with TRBJ2-1, with 11 bases lining up with TRBD2. Germline trimming cut 5 bases from V and 7 bases from J; bases unmatched to any gene: 13. In germline, CDR1 is LNHDA, CDR2 SQIVND (reference sequence). The CDR3 runs to 17 residues. The CDR3 is CASSPNLLGLAANEQFF. The CDR3 bases are TGTGCCAGTAGTCCCAACCTCCTGGGACTAGCGGCAAATGAGCAGTTCTTC.